These 5 T cell receptor beta chains share one sample of origin, sequenced in a study of early T cells in non-severe SARS-CoV-2 infection. A single record per CDR3 protein comes from TCRdb applying MiXCR to the 5' RACE reads. The sample yields roughly 100,000 distinct CDR3 sequences, 10% to 15% seen once. What was sequenced was whole blood. These receptors all stem from an adult who was a healthcare worker with PCR-confirmed SARS-CoV-2 infection or an uninfected control (not recorded which).

This clonotype has more than one count but fewer than ten. The rearrangement links TRBV29-1 to TRBJ2-3; 7 bases match TRBD1. Germline trimming cut 4 bases from V and 2 bases from J; bases unmatched to any gene: 3. The CDR3 totals 13 residues. Germline V CDR1 and CDR2: SQVTM, ANQGSEA. CDR3 coding DNA: TGCAGCGTTGTGGGACAGATCACAGATACGCAGTATTTT. This sequence encodes CSVVGQITDTQYF.

The chain combines TRBV28 with TRBJ2-7; weak D call: TRBD2 (6 bases). V was shortened by 6 bases and J by 6 bases, with 18 bases between the two germline ends. From germline, CDR1 is MDHEN and CDR2 SYDVKM. The CDR3 loop spans 14 amino acids. CDR3 region: CASSPQVGGIEQYF. CDR3 in DNA: TGTGCCAGCAGCCCACAGGTCGGGGGAATCGAGCAGTACTTC.

This clonotype was picked up many times. The rearrangement links TRBV6-1 to TRBJ1-5; D ambiguous. Trimming shortened V by 4 bases and J by 13 bases, and 11 bases separated the two germline ends. This CDR3 has 11 amino acids. CDR1 is MNHNS and CDR2 is SASEGT in the germline V gene. This chain's CDR3 is CASSGPPGQHF. In DNA form, the CDR3 reads TGTGCCAGCAGTGGGCCCCCGGGTCAGCATTTT.

This clonotype was seen many times. J is TRBJ2-7 and V is TRBV9; the D gene is possibly TRBD2 (6 bases). Per the germline V gene, CDR1 is SGDLS and CDR2 is YYNGEE. This CDR3 comprises 15 residues. The ends were cut back, 0 bases at V and 0 bases at J, with 10 bases in the middle. CDR3 amino acids: CASSVEGTFSYEQYF. The CDR3 nucleotides read TGTGCCAGCAGCGTAGAAGGGACTTTCTCCTACGAGCAGTACTTC.

The chain is built from TRBV20-1 and TRBJ2-3; 11 nucleotides align to TRBD2. J lost 5 bases, V lost 4 bases, and 5 bases had no gene match. This CDR3 has 14 amino acids. Per germline, CDR1 DFQATT and CDR2 SNEGSKA (reference sequence). The CDR3: CSAKLAGVQDTQYF. In nucleotides, the CDR3 is TGCAGTGCTAAACTAGCGGGAGTACAAGATACGCAGTATTTT.